Sequencing of this T cell receptor beta chain was carried out in a study of cytotoxic CD8 clonotypes in ibrutinib-treated CLL. Study observations and caveats: There were differences in sampling times between sustained-remission and progressing patients.

Profiled with immunoSEQ multiplex PCR; TCRdb holds only in-frame clones, not every one. The data hold approximately 210,000 clones, with 72% observed a single time. This clone was seen only once. Its specificity is unknown. The CDR3 sequence is 15 residues long. Germline V lookup: CDR1 MNHEY, CDR2 SMNVEV (reference sequence). V was pared by 0 bases and J by 3 bases, with 11 bases between. The clonotype was recovered from a human donor with chronic lymphocytic leukemia. V gene TRBV27 combines with J gene TRBJ1-1, with D hard to call. The sequences come from PBMCs, collected after 24 months of ibrutinib treatment. This chain's CDR3 is CASSLSWGLDTEAFF. The CDR3 DNA reads as TGTGCCAGCAGTTTATCTTGGGGATTGGACACTGAAGCTTTCTTT.